One sample yielded the 16 T cell receptor beta chains listed below, sequenced in a study of CD8 T cells in Susac syndrome. It was with random hexamers that roughly 0.45 to 1 ug RNA was reverse transcribed. TCRdb reanalysed the immunoSEQ multiplex PCR reads using MiXCR and keeps one entry per CDR3 protein. The sample lists around 130,000 distinct CDR3 sequences, about 93% occurring once. The material sequenced was CD4+ T cells from PBMCs. These receptors all come from a human donor in good health.

The V call is TRBV19, the J call TRBJ2-7; unclear D gene. The CDR3 totals 13 residues. Germline CDR1 reads LNHDA; CDR2 reads SQIVND (reference sequence). The germline V and J ends were trimmed by 3 bases and 6 bases, with 12 bases remaining between them. In nucleotides, the CDR3 is TGTGCCAGTAGTATGGGAAATCTGGGCGAGCAGTACTTC. Translated, it gives CASSMGNLGEQYF.

This chain uses TRBV20-1 with TRBJ2-3; D might be TRBD2 (5 bases). The ends were cut back, 5 bases at V and 2 bases at J, with 17 bases in the middle. The length of the CDR3 is 15 residues. Looked up from germline, CDR1 is DFQATT and CDR2 is SNEGSKA (reference sequence). CDR3 residues: CSAPVRGKTTDTQYF. As DNA, the CDR3 is TGCAGTGCTCCCGTCCGGGGTAAGACCACAGATACGCAGTATTTT.

The gene calls are TRBV7-2 and TRBJ2-1, with 9 nucleotides matching TRBD2. V shed 1 base, J shed 5 bases, and the junction held 3 bases outside the gene matches. The length of the CDR3 is 15 residues. The germline CDR1 and CDR2 sequences are SGHTA and FQGNSA. CDR3 DNA: TGTGCCAGCAGCTTAGTGGCTAGCGGGAACAATGAGCAGTTCTTC. It is translated as CASSLVASGNNEQFF.

The chain couples TRBV20-1 to TRBJ2-1, with a possible D match to TRBD2 (6 bases). The CDR3 is 13 residues long. Trimming removed 6 bases at V and 9 bases at J, with 18 bases between. In germline, CDR1 is DFQATT, CDR2 SNEGSKA (reference sequence). CDR3 sequence: CSAVTPGSGEQFF. CDR3 nucleotides: TGCAGTGCAGTTACTCCCGGGAGCGGTGAGCAGTTCTTC.

This clonotype was counted a single time. This chain joins TRBV6-5 and TRBJ2-2, with D perhaps matching TRBD1 (5 bases). V lost 8 bases and J 6 bases, leaving 10 bases between the germline ends. CDR1 and CDR2 from the germline V gene are MNHEY and SVGAGI. CDR3 length equals 12 residues. The CDR3 nucleotides read TGTGCCAGCGGCAGGGTGGCCGGGGAGCTGTTTTTT. Its translation is CASGRVAGELFF.

The rearrangement links TRBV27 to TRBJ1-3; no clear D gene. The CDR3 length is 13 residues. V was shortened by 2 bases and J by 3 bases, with 5 bases between the two germline ends. From germline, CDR1 is MNHEY and CDR2 SMNVEV (reference sequence). CDR3 coding DNA: TGTGCCAGCAGTTTAACCCATGGAAACACCATATATTTT. This encodes CASSLTHGNTIYF.

This clonotype was seen once. The chain recombines TRBV6-5 with TRBJ2-7; the D is unclear. The germline V gene has CDR1 MNHEY and CDR2 SVGAGI. The germline V and J ends were trimmed by 8 bases and 0 bases, with 11 bases remaining between them. CDR3 length: 13 amino acids. The CDR3 reads CASGATVSYEQYF. The CDR3 DNA sequence: TGTGCCAGCGGAGCGACGGTCTCCTACGAGCAGTACTTC.

The V call is TRBV18, the J call TRBJ2-5; D possibly corresponds to TRBD2 (5 bases). Germline CDR1 is KGHSH and CDR2 is LQKENI. The germline V and J ends were trimmed by 6 bases and 4 bases, with 12 bases remaining between them. The CDR3 length is 13 residues. The CDR3 sequence: CASSRREGETQYF. CDR3 bases: TGTGCCAGCTCCCGCCGTGAGGGAGAGACCCAGTACTTC.

This sequence joins TRBV7-9 and TRBJ2-1; D remains ambiguous. Germline CDR1 SEHNR, CDR2 FQNEAQ (reference sequence). This CDR3 contains 10 residues. V lost 8 bases and J 8 bases, leaving 7 bases between the germline ends. CDR3 nucleotides: TGTGCCAGCGGAGAATATGAGCAGTTCTTC. The encoded protein is CASGEYEQFF.

The rearrangement joins TRBV7-2 to TRBJ2-5; D not certain. The CDR3 runs to 13 residues. Trimming cost V 2 bases and J 3 bases, with 7 bases left between them. In germline, CDR1 is SGHTA, CDR2 FQGNSA. The CDR3 DNA reads as TGTGCCAGCAGCTTAACCCAAAAAGAGACCCAGTACTTC. This codes for CASSLTQKETQYF.

The chain employs TRBV6-4 and TRBJ2-1; 8 bases agree with TRBD2. Germline-derived CDR1 and CDR2 are MRHNA and SNTAGT. With 5 bases clipped from V and 5 bases from J, the junction kept 8 bases outside the gene matches. This CDR3 spans 15 amino acids. CDR3 nucleotides: TGTGCCAGCAGTCTGGAAGCGGGAGAGCACAATGAGCAGTTCTTC. This codes for CASSLEAGEHNEQFF.

The chain links TRBV20-1 to TRBJ2-3; 9 positions match TRBD1. The length of the CDR3 is 16 residues. Germline CDR1 and CDR2: DFQATT and SNEGSKA (reference sequence). The ends lost 4 bases at V and 4 bases at J; junction bases unmatched: 12. As DNA, the CDR3 is TGCAGTGCTAATTCTCCGGGACAGGGTATCGCAGATACGCAGTATTTT. Protein: CSANSPGQGIADTQYF.

This rearrangement joins TRBV7-3 to TRBJ2-2, with a possible D match to TRBD2 (5 bases). V was clipped by 5 bases and J by 4 bases, with 14 bases between them. Per the germline V gene, CDR1 is SGHTA and CDR2 is FQGTGA. The CDR3 has 15 residues. This CDR3 reads CASSLDGRGTGELFF. In DNA form, the CDR3 reads TGTGCCAGCAGCCTTGACGGTCGGGGCACCGGGGAGCTGTTTTTT.

The V and J genes are TRBV12-3 or TRBV12-4 and TRBJ1-1; D is undetermined. Trimming removed 4 bases from V and 1 base from J, with 10 bases in between. This CDR3 is built from 14 residues. The CDR3 DNA reads TGTGCCAGCAGTTCCACCGACGGGAACACTGAAGCTTTCTTT. Translated: CASSSTDGNTEAFF.

This clonotype was recorded once. V and J are TRBV5-1 and TRBJ2-1; D possibly matches TRBD1 or TRBD2 (5 bases each). The V gene's germline CDR1 is SGHRS and CDR2 YFSETQ. CDR3 length: 15 residues. V gave up 0 bases and J gave up 6 bases, with 13 bases separating them. CDR3 DNA: TGCGCCAGCAGCTTGGTCGGGACGCAGGGCAATGAGCAGTTCTTC. The encoded protein is CASSLVGTQGNEQFF.

This clonotype was found once. The chain uses TRBV12-3 or TRBV12-4 and TRBJ2-7; 10 bases fit TRBD1. The CDR3 runs to 15 residues. The V gene end was trimmed by 3 bases and the J gene end by 3 bases; junction bases not matched to a gene: 5. CDR3 DNA sequence: TGTGCCAGCAGTTTTGGACAGGGGGGACTCTACGAGCAGTACTTC. Translation gives CASSFGQGGLYEQYF.